Below, 14 T cell receptor beta chains from the same sample are listed, as sequenced in a study of CD8+CD57+ T cells in acquired aplastic anemia. An expansion of CD8+CD57+ cells by flow cytometry had been shown in patients chosen for sequencing. Template material for TCR beta VDJ and CDR3 profiling consisted of genomic DNA. A single record per CDR3 protein comes from TCRdb applying MiXCR to the reads. This sample yields roughly 190,000 distinct CDR3 sequences, of which more than 45% are seen a single time; over 7.5% belongs to the top ten. The sequencing input was sorted CD4+, CD8+, or CD8+CD57+ T cells (not recorded which) from PBMCs. All receptors come from a human donor with aplastic anemia.

The CDR3 here is CASSPPGQGNSPLHF. In DNA form, the CDR3 reads TGTGCCAGCAGCCCGCCGGGACAGGGTAATTCACCCCTCCACTTT. The chain employs TRBV5-6 and TRBJ1-6; 9 bases line up with TRBD1. Germline trimming cut 4 bases from V and 6 bases from J; bases unmatched to any gene: 5. The V gene's germline CDR1 is SGHDT and CDR2 YYEEEE. This CDR3 is 15 amino acids long. The full variable domain, its missing parts supplied by reference TRBV5-6 and TRBJ1-6, is DAGVTQSPTHLIKTRGQQVTLRCSPKSGHDTVSWYQQALGQGPQFIFQYYEEEERQRGNFPDRFSGHQFPNYSSELNVNALLLGDSALYLCASSPPGQGNSPLHFGNGTRLTVT.

The J gene is TRBJ2-1, the V gene TRBV2, with TRBD1 identical over 10 bases. CDR3 size: 16 residues. Germline CDR1 and CDR2: SNHLY and FYNNEI. V gave up 1 base and J gave up 6 bases; unmatched junction bases: 6. Here the CDR3 reads CASSEVGQGVVNEQFF. The CDR3 coding sequence is TGTGCCAGCAGTGAAGTCGGACAGGGGGTAGTCAATGAGCAGTTCTTC. The entire variable domain, with the rest obtained from reference TRBV2 and TRBJ2-1, is as follows: EPEVTQTPSHQVTQMGQEVILRCVPISNHLYFYWYRQILGQKVEFLVSFYNNEISEKSEIFDDQFSVERPDGSNFTLKIRSTKLEDSAMYFCASSEVGQGVVNEQFFGPGTRLTVL.

This clonotype was seen just once. This chain joins TRBV5-1 and TRBJ1-1; weak D call: TRBD1 (6 bases). CDR3 length equals 17 residues. Germline-derived CDR1 and CDR2 are SGHRS and YFSETQ. The V end was cut by 0 bases, the J end by 1 base, with 16 bases between. DNA for the CDR3: TGCGCCAGCAGCTTGGAGAGTACAGGGACCCAGAACACTGAAGCTTTCTTT. The encoded protein is CASSLESTGTQNTEAFF.

Concerning this clonotype: At one of its ends the junction is not consistent with the germline gene, which may arise from a read error. This sequence joins TRBV19 and TRBJ1-1, with D unclear. Germline CDR1 LNHDA, CDR2 SQIVND (reference sequence). The CDR3 is made up of 15 amino acids. Here the CDR3 DNA reads TGTGCCAGTAGTATGGGTCATTCCATGAACACTGACGCTTTCTTT. Protein: CASSMGHSMNTDAFF.

This clonotype appeared a few times. The chain uses TRBV2 and TRBJ1-1; 10 positions agree with TRBD1. This CDR3 is 13 amino acids long. The germline V gene encodes CDR1 SNHLY and CDR2 FYNNEI. J was trimmed by 6 bases and V by 4 bases; bases with no gene match: 2. The CDR3 loop is CASSVDRGAEAFF. The CDR3 coding sequence is TGTGCCAGCAGTGTGGACAGGGGGGCTGAAGCTTTCTTT.

This clonotype was seen many times. The rearrangement uses TRBV7-2 and TRBJ2-7, with 13 bases matching TRBD2. Germline CDR1 reads SGHTA; CDR2 reads FQGNSA. J lost 1 base, V lost 5 bases, and 14 bases had no gene match. This CDR3 has 19 amino acids. The CDR3 sequence: CASSLREASGLAGSYEQYF. CDR3 in DNA: TGTGCCAGCAGCCTCAGGGAAGCTTCGGGACTAGCGGGGTCCTACGAGCAGTACTTC.

In this sample, this clonotype turned up a few times. This sequence joins TRBV5-4 and TRBJ2-2; TRBD1 matches at 7 bases. The germline V gene has CDR1 SGHNT and CDR2 YYREEE (reference sequence). This CDR3 is built from 15 residues. V gave up 6 bases and J gave up 1 base; unmatched junction bases: 6. The CDR3 sequence: CASNTGAQNTGELFF. The DNA for the CDR3 is TGTGCCAGCAACACAGGGGCACAGAACACCGGGGAGCTGTTTTTT.

This clonotype has at least ten counts. The CDR3 bases are TGTGCCAGCAGTGGGAGGACTTCCGGGACGCAGTATTTT. Protein: CASSGRTSGTQYF. V gene TRBV2 combines with J gene TRBJ2-3; maybe TRBD2 (5 bases). This CDR3 region has 13 residues. The V end was cut by 4 bases, the J end by 9 bases, with 14 bases between. Germline lookup yields CDR1 SNHLY and CDR2 FYNNEI.

The table lists this clonotype with many counts. The chain employs TRBV19 and TRBJ1-6, with D possibly being TRBD1 (5 bases). Germline V lookup: CDR1 LNHDA, CDR2 SQIVND (reference sequence). Trimming pared 7 bases from V and 11 bases from J, leaving 18 bases between. CDR3 length: 14 amino acids. CDR3 protein: CASTQTAQNTPLHF. CDR3 nucleotides: TGTGCCAGTACCCAGACAGCCCAAAATACACCCCTCCACTTT.

This clonotype appeared once. CDR3 nucleotides: TGTGCCAGCAGAACAGGGAGCACCATATATTTT. Translating gives CASRTGSTIYF. The gene calls are TRBV25-1 and TRBJ1-3, with D maybe TRBD1 (6 bases). The CDR3 has 11 amino acids. Germline V gives CDR1 MGHDK, CDR2 SYGVNS. V lost 6 bases and J 9 bases, leaving 9 bases between the germline ends.

The sample holds many counts of this clonotype. The genes are TRBV20-1 and TRBJ1-2; D possibly corresponds to TRBD1 (5 bases). Germline assignment: CDR1 DFQATT and CDR2 SNEGSKA (reference sequence). V lost 1 base, J lost 4 bases, and 16 bases lay in between. This CDR3 has 15 residues. The CDR3 sequence: CSARVKGFGAYGYTF. DNA of the CDR3: TGCAGTGCTAGAGTAAAGGGGTTTGGAGCCTATGGCTACACCTTC.

At least ten counts were recorded for this clonotype. The chain couples TRBV19 to TRBJ2-7, with TRBD2 matching over 15 bases. After removal of 1 base from V and 2 bases from J, the junction contained 6 bases not matched to a gene. Germline V gene sequence: CDR1 LNHDA, CDR2 SQIVND (reference sequence). CDR3 size: 18 residues. The CDR3 loop reads CASSIGRTSGRGAYEQYF. As DNA, the CDR3 is TGTGCCAGTAGTATAGGAAGGACTAGCGGGAGGGGCGCCTACGAGCAGTACTTC.

This clonotype has a count of ten or more. The chain links TRBV9 to TRBJ2-5; D is undetermined. This CDR3 region has 15 residues. From germline, CDR1 is SGDLS and CDR2 YYNGEE. V was clipped by 0 bases and J by 0 bases, with 9 bases between them. Here the CDR3 DNA reads TGTGCCAGCAGCGTAGCGGAGCTCCACCAAGAGACCCAGTACTTC. It codes for CASSVAELHQETQYF. Variable domain in full (rest from reference TRBV9 and TRBJ2-5): DSGVTQTPKHLITATGQRVTLRCSPRSGDLSVYWYQQSLDQGLQFLIQYYNGEERAKGNILERFSAQQFPDLHSELNLSSLELGDSALYFCASSVAELHQETQYFGPGTRLLVL.

This clonotype was seen once. The rearrangement links TRBV20-1 to TRBJ2-3, with D tentatively TRBD1 or TRBD2 (5 bases each). Germline CDR1 reads DFQATT; CDR2 reads SNEGSKA (reference sequence). The CDR3 runs to 12 residues. The germline V and J ends were trimmed by 4 bases and 4 bases, with 9 bases remaining between them. The CDR3 DNA reads TGCAGTGCTAATAGGGGAGCAGATACGCAGTATTTT. Translating it yields CSANRGADTQYF.